Listed below are T cell receptor beta chains from one sample, sequenced in a study of cytomegalovirus exposure and HLA in healthy donors. The repertoire was sequenced with immunoSEQ multiplex PCR; TCRdb's copy has only in-frame clones and lacks some. Of about 67,000 clones in the sample, 80% to 90% were seen once. What was sequenced was PBMCs. These receptors were collected from a woman in her 30s in good health and CMV-seronegative. Both conserved end residues are part of each CDR3. Fields, in order: J gene, clone size, D gene, V gene, CDR3 length, CDR3 DNA, CDR3 protein. A D gene is named only where the DNA matches it firmly. The size entry is marked missing in some rows and otherwise reads once, few, many or a size class.

J gene: TRBJ1-1
clone size: NA
D gene: NA
V gene: TRBV28
CDR3 length: 11
CDR3 DNA: TGTGCCAGCAGTTTGACAAGAAAAGCTTTCTTT
CDR3 protein: CASSLTRKAFF

J gene: TRBJ2-5
clone size: once
D gene: TRBD1
V gene: TRBV25-1
CDR3 length: 15
CDR3 DNA: TGTGCCAGCAGTGGAACCGGGACAGGGGACAGGACCCAGTACTTC
CDR3 protein: CASSGTGTGDRTQYF

J gene: TRBJ2-2
clone size: NA
D gene: NA
V gene: TRBV9
CDR3 length: 18
CDR3 DNA: TGTGCCAGCAGCTCGCGAAGGTCGGCAGGGAAGAACACCGGGGAGCTGTTTTTT
CDR3 protein: CASSSRRSAGKNTGELFF

J gene: TRBJ2-1
clone size: NA
D gene: TRBD1
V gene: TRBV7-6
CDR3 length: 15
CDR3 DNA: TGTGCCAGCAGCTTAGGGGTGGACAGGGCCAATGAGCAGTTCTTC
CDR3 protein: CASSLGVDRANEQFF

J gene: TRBJ1-3
clone size: once
D gene: NA
V gene: TRBV5-4
CDR3 length: 15
CDR3 DNA: TGTGCCAGCAGCTTTGGAGGGGCTGGAAGAAACACCATATATTTT
CDR3 protein: CASSFGGAGRNTIYF

J gene: TRBJ2-1
clone size: NA
D gene: TRBD2
V gene: TRBV19
CDR3 length: 19
CDR3 DNA: TGTGCCACCCTAGGTCGGACTAGCGGGGGGTATAGCTCCTACAATGAGCAGTTCTTC
CDR3 protein: CATLGRTSGGYSSYNEQFF

J gene: TRBJ2-1
clone size: NA
D gene: TRBD2
V gene: TRBV4-3
CDR3 length: 17
CDR3 DNA: TGCGCCAGCAGCCGACTAGCGGGGGCCGACTCCTACAATGAGCAGTTCTTC
CDR3 protein: CASSRLAGADSYNEQFF

J gene: TRBJ2-7
clone size: NA
D gene: NA
V gene: TRBV11-3
CDR3 length: 13
CDR3 DNA: TGTGCCAGCAGATCCAGGGACACCTACGAGCAGTACTTC
CDR3 protein: CASRSRDTYEQYF

J gene: TRBJ2-7
clone size: NA
D gene: NA
V gene: TRBV5-1
CDR3 length: 17
CDR3 DNA: TGCGCCAGCAGCTTCGGTAGTTGGGGGGGGGCGGCCTACGAGCAGTACTTC
CDR3 protein: CASSFGSWGGAAYEQYF

J gene: TRBJ2-2
clone size: NA
D gene: TRBD2
V gene: TRBV5-1
CDR3 length: 15
CDR3 DNA: TGCGCCAGCAGCTTGATCCTAGCGGGGGCCGGGGAGCTGTTTTTT
CDR3 protein: CASSLILAGAGELFF

J gene: TRBJ1-5
clone size: NA
D gene: TRBD1
V gene: TRBV7-9
CDR3 length: 15
CDR3 DNA: TGTGCCAGCAGCAAAGGACAGGGACGCGATCAGCCCCAGCATTTT
CDR3 protein: CASSKGQGRDQPQHF

J gene: TRBJ2-5
clone size: NA
D gene: NA
V gene: TRBV2
CDR3 length: 14
CDR3 DNA: TGTGCCAGCAGTGAGATCGGAGTCCAAGAGACCCAGTACTTC
CDR3 protein: CASSEIGVQETQYF

J gene: TRBJ1-5
clone size: NA
D gene: TRBD1
V gene: TRBV5-8
CDR3 length: 17
CDR3 DNA: TGTGCCAGCAGCTTGTTTGGCAGGGGGCACAGCAATCAGCCCCAGCATTTT
CDR3 protein: CASSLFGRGHSNQPQHF

J gene: TRBJ1-1
clone size: NA
D gene: NA
V gene: TRBV11-3
CDR3 length: 15
CDR3 DNA: TGTGCCAGCAGCTTAGAAGACAGGCTAAACACTGAAGCTTTCTTT
CDR3 protein: CASSLEDRLNTEAFF

J gene: TRBJ1-1
clone size: NA
D gene: NA
V gene: TRBV6-5
CDR3 length: 14
CDR3 DNA: TGTGCCAGCAGTACCGGGCGGGGTTCCACTGAAGCTTTCTTT
CDR3 protein: CASSTGRGSTEAFF

J gene: TRBJ1-6
clone size: NA
D gene: NA
V gene: TRBV2
CDR3 length: 14
CDR3 DNA: TGTGCCAGCAGAACCGACAACTATAATTCACCCCTCCACTTT
CDR3 protein: CASRTDNYNSPLHF

J gene: TRBJ2-1
clone size: NA
D gene: TRBD2
V gene: TRBV6-1
CDR3 length: 15
CDR3 DNA: TGTGCCAGCAGTGAATTAGCGGGGACCTACAATGAGCAGTTCTTC
CDR3 protein: CASSELAGTYNEQFF

J gene: TRBJ2-7
clone size: NA
D gene: NA
V gene: TRBV7-6
CDR3 length: 12
CDR3 DNA: TGTGCCAGCAGCTTATATAGCTACGAGCAGTACTTC
CDR3 protein: CASSLYSYEQYF

J gene: TRBJ1-2
clone size: NA
D gene: TRBD1
V gene: TRBV6-5
CDR3 length: 13
CDR3 DNA: TGTGCCAGCAGGACGACAGGGGGGAATGGCTACACCTTC
CDR3 protein: CASRTTGGNGYTF

J gene: TRBJ2-5
clone size: NA
D gene: TRBD1
V gene: TRBV9
CDR3 length: 16
CDR3 DNA: TGTGCCAGCAGCCCGACCAGGGACAGGGGTTGGGAGACCCAGTACTTC
CDR3 protein: CASSPTRDRGWETQYF

J gene: TRBJ1-2
clone size: NA
D gene: NA
V gene: TRBV25-1
CDR3 length: 12
CDR3 DNA: TGTGCCAGCAGTGAAAGCTCCGAAGGCTACACCTTC
CDR3 protein: CASSESSEGYTF

J gene: TRBJ2-1
clone size: NA
D gene: NA
V gene: TRBV7-7
CDR3 length: 15
CDR3 DNA: TGTGCCAGCAGCGTCGGACTAACACCGATCAATGAGCAGTTCTTC
CDR3 protein: CASSVGLTPINEQFF

J gene: TRBJ2-1
clone size: NA
D gene: NA
V gene: TRBV11-2
CDR3 length: 13
CDR3 DNA: TGTGCCAGCAGCTTTCAGATTTATGCTGAGCAGTTCTTC
CDR3 protein: CASSFQIYAEQFF

J gene: TRBJ1-2
clone size: NA
D gene: TRBD1
V gene: TRBV28
CDR3 length: 15
CDR3 DNA: TGTGCCAGCAGACAAGAGACGGACAGGGGGGGTGGCTACACCTTC
CDR3 protein: CASRQETDRGGGYTF

J gene: TRBJ2-5
clone size: NA
D gene: NA
V gene: TRBV18
CDR3 length: 14
CDR3 DNA: TGTGCCAGCTCACCACCTTCCCGCCAAGAGACCCAGTACTTC
CDR3 protein: CASSPPSRQETQYF

J gene: TRBJ1-5
clone size: NA
D gene: NA
V gene: TRBV7-6
CDR3 length: 14
CDR3 DNA: TGTGCCAGCAGCTTCCTCGGGGATGGACAGCCCCAGCATTTT
CDR3 protein: CASSFLGDGQPQHF

J gene: TRBJ2-7
clone size: NA
D gene: TRBD1
V gene: TRBV5-1
CDR3 length: 14
CDR3 DNA: TGCGCCAGCAGCTTCGGGACAGGGGGAGGCGAGCAGTACTTC
CDR3 protein: CASSFGTGGGEQYF

J gene: TRBJ2-5
clone size: NA
D gene: NA
V gene: TRBV2
CDR3 length: 13
CDR3 DNA: TGTGCCAGCAGTGAATGGGGCGGAGAGACCCAGTACTTC
CDR3 protein: CASSEWGGETQYF

J gene: TRBJ1-1
clone size: NA
D gene: NA
V gene: TRBV6-5
CDR3 length: 14
CDR3 DNA: TGTGCCAGCAGTTACAAGGCAGGGAACACTGAAGCTTTCTTT
CDR3 protein: CASSYKAGNTEAFF

J gene: TRBJ1-1
clone size: NA
D gene: NA
V gene: TRBV19
CDR3 length: 13
CDR3 DNA: TGTGCCAGTAGTATAGCCAGGGATACTGAAGCTTTCTTT
CDR3 protein: CASSIARDTEAFF

J gene: TRBJ2-7
clone size: NA
D gene: NA
V gene: TRBV7-2
CDR3 length: 14
CDR3 DNA: TGTGCCAGCAGCTTCGAAGCCACCTCCTACGAGCAGTACTTC
CDR3 protein: CASSFEATSYEQYF

J gene: TRBJ1-1
clone size: NA
D gene: NA
V gene: TRBV30
CDR3 length: 12
CDR3 DNA: TGTGCCTGGGAGGGCTATTACACTGAAGCTTTCTTT
CDR3 protein: CAWEGYYTEAFF

J gene: TRBJ1-3
clone size: NA
D gene: TRBD1
V gene: TRBV4-1
CDR3 length: 16
CDR3 DNA: TGCGCCAGCAGCCAATCCGGGACAGGGTATGGAAACACCATATATTTT
CDR3 protein: CASSQSGTGYGNTIYF

J gene: TRBJ2-3
clone size: NA
D gene: TRBD2
V gene: TRBV5-1
CDR3 length: 13
CDR3 DNA: TGCGCCAGCAGCTTGGCCGGGGGGGATACGCAGTATTTT
CDR3 protein: CASSLAGGDTQYF

J gene: TRBJ2-1
clone size: NA
D gene: TRBD2
V gene: TRBV5-1
CDR3 length: 15
CDR3 DNA: TGCGCCAGCAGCTTGAGGACTAGCGGGGGGGTTGAGCAGTTCTTC
CDR3 protein: CASSLRTSGGVEQFF

J gene: TRBJ2-2
clone size: NA
D gene: NA
V gene: TRBV7-7
CDR3 length: 12
CDR3 DNA: TGTGCCAGCAGCGGGGGGACCGGGGAGCTGTTTTTT
CDR3 protein: CASSGGTGELFF

J gene: TRBJ2-1
clone size: NA
D gene: NA
V gene: TRBV27
CDR3 length: 14
CDR3 DNA: TGTGCCAGCAGTCCAACAGGGACGTGGAATGAGCAGTTCTTC
CDR3 protein: CASSPTGTWNEQFF

J gene: TRBJ1-5
clone size: NA
D gene: TRBD1
V gene: TRBV6-1
CDR3 length: 19
CDR3 DNA: TGTGCCAGCAGTGCTAGGGGAATTGGACAGGGCGTCGGCAATCAGCCCCAGCATTTT
CDR3 protein: CASSARGIGQGVGNQPQHF

J gene: TRBJ2-7
clone size: NA
D gene: TRBD2
V gene: TRBV4-2
CDR3 length: 15
CDR3 DNA: TGTGCCAGCAGCCTTAGCGGGGGGGGATCCTACGAGCAGTACTTC
CDR3 protein: CASSLSGGGSYEQYF

J gene: TRBJ2-5
clone size: NA
D gene: NA
V gene: TRBV2
CDR3 length: 16
CDR3 DNA: TGTGCCAGCAATTCTCTCAGGGGCAAGGGCCAAGAGACCCAGTACTTC
CDR3 protein: CASNSLRGKGQETQYF

J gene: TRBJ2-3
clone size: NA
D gene: NA
V gene: TRBV6-5
CDR3 length: 15
CDR3 DNA: TGTGCCAGCTCCAGGGGGACGGAGGGTCCAGATACGCAGTATTTT
CDR3 protein: CASSRGTEGPDTQYF

J gene: TRBJ2-5
clone size: NA
D gene: TRBD1
V gene: TRBV7-9
CDR3 length: 16
CDR3 DNA: TGTTCCAGCAGCTTATCGGTTGTAGGGACAGAAGAGACCCAGTACTTC
CDR3 protein: CSSSLSVVGTEETQYF

J gene: TRBJ1-5
clone size: NA
D gene: NA
V gene: TRBV14
CDR3 length: 13
CDR3 DNA: TGTGCCAGCAGCCAAGATTTAAATCAGCCCCAGCATTTT
CDR3 protein: CASSQDLNQPQHF

J gene: TRBJ2-7
clone size: NA
D gene: NA
V gene: TRBV2
CDR3 length: 15
CDR3 DNA: TGTGCCAGCAGTGACCTTACAGAGCCCGAAAACGAGCAGTACTTC
CDR3 protein: CASSDLTEPENEQYF

J gene: TRBJ2-7
clone size: once
D gene: NA
V gene: TRBV5-6
CDR3 length: 13
CDR3 DNA: TGTGCCAGCAGCTCGTACTTGTCCTACGAGCAGTACTTC
CDR3 protein: CASSSYLSYEQYF

J gene: TRBJ1-2
clone size: few
D gene: TRBD1
V gene: TRBV25-1
CDR3 length: 13
CDR3 DNA: TGTGCCAGCAGGCGGACAGGGCGGGGTGGCTACACCTTC
CDR3 protein: CASRRTGRGGYTF

J gene: TRBJ1-6
clone size: NA
D gene: NA
V gene: TRBV13
CDR3 length: 16
CDR3 DNA: TGTGCCAGCAGCTTGGTGAGGCTGGGTGGGAATTCACCCCTCCACTTT
CDR3 protein: CASSLVRLGGNSPLHF

J gene: TRBJ1-3
clone size: NA
D gene: NA
V gene: TRBV5-6
CDR3 length: 14
CDR3 DNA: TGTGCCAGCAGCTTCCAGGGCACTGGAAACACCATATATTTT
CDR3 protein: CASSFQGTGNTIYF

J gene: TRBJ1-2
clone size: once
D gene: NA
V gene: TRBV12-5
CDR3 length: 15
CDR3 DNA: TGTGCTAGTGGTTTGGTAACCGGGACACTATATGGCTACACCTTC
CDR3 protein: CASGLVTGTLYGYTF

J gene: TRBJ2-2
clone size: few
D gene: NA
V gene: TRBV19
CDR3 length: 14
CDR3 DNA: TGTGCCAGTCTGGACAGACCGAACACCGGGGAGCTGTTTTTT
CDR3 protein: CASLDRPNTGELFF